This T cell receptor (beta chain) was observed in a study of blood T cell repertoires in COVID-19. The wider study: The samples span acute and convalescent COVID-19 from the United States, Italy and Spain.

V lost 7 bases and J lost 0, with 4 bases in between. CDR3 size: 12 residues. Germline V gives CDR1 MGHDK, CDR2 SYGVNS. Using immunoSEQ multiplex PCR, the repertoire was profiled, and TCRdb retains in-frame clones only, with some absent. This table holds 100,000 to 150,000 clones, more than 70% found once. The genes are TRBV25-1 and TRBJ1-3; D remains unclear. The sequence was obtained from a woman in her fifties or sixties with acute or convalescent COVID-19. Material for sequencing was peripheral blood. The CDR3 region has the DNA TGTGCCAGCACTACCTCTGGAAACACCATATATTTT. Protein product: CASTTSGNTIYF.